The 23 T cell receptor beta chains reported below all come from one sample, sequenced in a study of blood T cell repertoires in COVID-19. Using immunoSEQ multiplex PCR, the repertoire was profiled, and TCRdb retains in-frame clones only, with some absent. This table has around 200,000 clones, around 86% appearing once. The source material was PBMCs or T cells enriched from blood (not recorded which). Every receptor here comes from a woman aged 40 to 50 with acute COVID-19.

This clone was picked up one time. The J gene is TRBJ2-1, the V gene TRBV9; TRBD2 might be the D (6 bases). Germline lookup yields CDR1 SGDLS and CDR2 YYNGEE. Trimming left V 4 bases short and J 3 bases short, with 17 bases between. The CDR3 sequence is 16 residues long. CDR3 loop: CASSRVADTNYNEQFF. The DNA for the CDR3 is TGTGCCAGCAGCCGAGTAGCGGATACAAACTACAATGAGCAGTTCTTC.

The CDR3 coding sequence is TGTGCCAGCGGCGGGGATTATGGGAATGAGCAGTTCTTC. It codes for CASGGDYGNEQFF. The chain couples TRBV7-8 to TRBJ2-1, with D maybe TRBD2 (6 bases). The V gene lost 8 bases and the J gene lost 7 bases, with 15 bases spanning the gap. Per the germline V gene, CDR1 is SGHVS and CDR2 is FQNEAQ. The CDR3 is made up of 13 amino acids.

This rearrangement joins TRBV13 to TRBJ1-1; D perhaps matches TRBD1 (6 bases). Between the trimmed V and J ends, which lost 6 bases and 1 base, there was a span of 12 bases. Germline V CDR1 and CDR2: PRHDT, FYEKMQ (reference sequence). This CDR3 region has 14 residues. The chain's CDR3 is CASRKGVANTEAFF. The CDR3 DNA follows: TGTGCCAGCAGGAAGGGGGTTGCGAACACTGAAGCTTTCTTT.

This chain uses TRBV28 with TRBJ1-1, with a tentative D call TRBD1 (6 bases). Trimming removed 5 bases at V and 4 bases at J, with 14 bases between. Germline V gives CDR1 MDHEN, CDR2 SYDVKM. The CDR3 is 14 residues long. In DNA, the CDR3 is TGTGCCAGCAGTAGGGGGGGAACGGGCACTGAAGCTTTCTTT. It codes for CASSRGGTGTEAFF.

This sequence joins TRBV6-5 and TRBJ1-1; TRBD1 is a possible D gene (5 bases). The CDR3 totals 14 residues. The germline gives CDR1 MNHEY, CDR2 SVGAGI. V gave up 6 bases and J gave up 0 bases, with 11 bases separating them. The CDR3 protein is CASSFDRVNTEAFF. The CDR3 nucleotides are TGTGCCAGCAGCTTCGACAGAGTGAACACTGAAGCTTTCTTT.

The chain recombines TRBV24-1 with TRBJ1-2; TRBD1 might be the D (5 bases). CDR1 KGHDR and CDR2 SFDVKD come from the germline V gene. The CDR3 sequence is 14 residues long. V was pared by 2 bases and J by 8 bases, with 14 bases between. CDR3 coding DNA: TGTGCCACCAGTGATTACCCCAGCGGGGGAGGCTACACCTTC. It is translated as CATSDYPSGGGYTF.

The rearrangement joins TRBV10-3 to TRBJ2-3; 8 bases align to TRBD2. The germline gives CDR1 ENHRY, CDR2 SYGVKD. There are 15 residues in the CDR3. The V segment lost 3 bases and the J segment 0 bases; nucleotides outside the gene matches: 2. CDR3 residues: CAISDRGGSTDTQYF. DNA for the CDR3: TGTGCCATCAGTGACCGCGGGGGGAGCACAGATACGCAGTATTTT.

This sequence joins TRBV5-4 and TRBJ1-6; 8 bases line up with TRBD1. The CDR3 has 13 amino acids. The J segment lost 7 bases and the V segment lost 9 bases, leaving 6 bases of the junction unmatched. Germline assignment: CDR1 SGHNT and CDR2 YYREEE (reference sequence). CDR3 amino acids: CATRRQGNSPLHF. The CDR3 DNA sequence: TGTGCCACCAGAAGACAGGGGAATTCACCCCTCCACTTT.

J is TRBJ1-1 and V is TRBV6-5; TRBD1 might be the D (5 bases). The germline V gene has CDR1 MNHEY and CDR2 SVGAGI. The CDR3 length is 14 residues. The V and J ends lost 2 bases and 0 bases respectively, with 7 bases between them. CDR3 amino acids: CASSYRQMNTEAFF. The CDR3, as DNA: TGTGCCAGCAGTTACCGACAGATGAACACTGAAGCTTTCTTT.

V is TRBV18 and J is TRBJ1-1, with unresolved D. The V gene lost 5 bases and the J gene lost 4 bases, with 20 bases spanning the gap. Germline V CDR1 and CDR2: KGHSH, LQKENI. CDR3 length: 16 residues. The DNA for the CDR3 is TGTGCCAGCTCAACCTCCCCCCTTGGCCCTCCCACTGAAGCTTTCTTT. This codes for CASSTSPLGPPTEAFF.

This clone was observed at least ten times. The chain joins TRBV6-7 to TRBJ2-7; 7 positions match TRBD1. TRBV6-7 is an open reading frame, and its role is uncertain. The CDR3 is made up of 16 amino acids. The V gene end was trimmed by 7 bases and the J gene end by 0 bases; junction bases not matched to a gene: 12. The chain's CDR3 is CASIGGHRGFSYEQYV. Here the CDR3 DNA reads TGTGCCAGCATAGGGGGCCACCGGGGCTTCTCCTACGAGCAGTACGTC.

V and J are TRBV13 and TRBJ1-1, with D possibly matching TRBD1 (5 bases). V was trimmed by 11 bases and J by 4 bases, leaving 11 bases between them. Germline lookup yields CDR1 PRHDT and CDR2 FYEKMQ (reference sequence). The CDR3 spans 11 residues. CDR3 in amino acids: CAGSGGTEAFF. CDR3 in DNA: TGTGCCGGTTCGGGGGGCACTGAAGCTTTCTTT.

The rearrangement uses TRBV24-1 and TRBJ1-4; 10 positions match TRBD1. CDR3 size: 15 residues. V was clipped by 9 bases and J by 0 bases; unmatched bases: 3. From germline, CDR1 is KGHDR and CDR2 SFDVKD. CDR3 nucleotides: TGTGCCACCTCGGACAGGGGGACAACTAATGAAAAACTGTTTTTT. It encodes CATSDRGTTNEKLFF.

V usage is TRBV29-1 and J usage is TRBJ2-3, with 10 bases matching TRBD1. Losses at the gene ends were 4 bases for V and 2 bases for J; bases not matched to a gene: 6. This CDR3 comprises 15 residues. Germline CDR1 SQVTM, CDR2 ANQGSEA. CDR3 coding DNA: TGCAGCGTTGCGGGAGGACAGGGGGACACAGATACGCAGTATTTT. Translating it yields CSVAGGQGDTDTQYF.

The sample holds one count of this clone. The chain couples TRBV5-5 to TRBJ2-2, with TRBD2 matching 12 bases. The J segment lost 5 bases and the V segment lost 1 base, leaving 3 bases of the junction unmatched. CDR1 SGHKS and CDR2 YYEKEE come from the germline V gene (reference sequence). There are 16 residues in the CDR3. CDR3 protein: CASSLPSGGATGELFF. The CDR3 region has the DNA TGTGCCAGCAGCTTGCCTAGCGGGGGGGCAACCGGGGAGCTGTTTTTT.

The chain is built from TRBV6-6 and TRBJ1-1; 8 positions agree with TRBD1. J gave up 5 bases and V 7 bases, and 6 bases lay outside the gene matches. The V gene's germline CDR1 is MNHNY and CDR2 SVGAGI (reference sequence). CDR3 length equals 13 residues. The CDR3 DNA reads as TGTGCCAGCACCCAGGGGGCGCGAACTGAAGCTTTCTTT. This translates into CASTQGARTEAFF.

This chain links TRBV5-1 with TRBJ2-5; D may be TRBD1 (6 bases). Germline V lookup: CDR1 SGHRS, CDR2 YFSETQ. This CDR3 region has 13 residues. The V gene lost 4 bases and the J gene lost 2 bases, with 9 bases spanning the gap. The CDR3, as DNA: TGCGCCAGCAGCGAGGGGGATCAAGAGACCCAGTACTTC. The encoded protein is CASSEGDQETQYF.

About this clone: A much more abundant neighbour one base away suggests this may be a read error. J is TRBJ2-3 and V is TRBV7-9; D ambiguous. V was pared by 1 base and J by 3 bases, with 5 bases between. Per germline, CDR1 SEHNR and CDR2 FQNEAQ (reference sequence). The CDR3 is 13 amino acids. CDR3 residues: CASSLGVTDTQYF. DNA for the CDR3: TGTGCCAGCAGCTTAGGCGTGACAGATACGCAGTATTTT.

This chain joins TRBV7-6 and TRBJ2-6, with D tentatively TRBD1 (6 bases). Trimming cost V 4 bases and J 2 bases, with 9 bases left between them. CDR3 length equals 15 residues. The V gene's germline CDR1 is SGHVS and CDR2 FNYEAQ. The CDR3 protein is CASSSQGAGANVLTF. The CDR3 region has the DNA TGTGCCAGCAGCTCACAGGGAGCTGGGGCCAACGTCCTGACTTTC.

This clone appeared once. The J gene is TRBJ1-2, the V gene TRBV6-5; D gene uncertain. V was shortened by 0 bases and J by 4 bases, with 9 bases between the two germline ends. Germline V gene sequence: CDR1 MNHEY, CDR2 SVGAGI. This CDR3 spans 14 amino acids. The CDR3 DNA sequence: TGTGCCAGCAGTTACTCAGGAGGGTCCTATGGCTACACCTTC. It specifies CASSYSGGSYGYTF.

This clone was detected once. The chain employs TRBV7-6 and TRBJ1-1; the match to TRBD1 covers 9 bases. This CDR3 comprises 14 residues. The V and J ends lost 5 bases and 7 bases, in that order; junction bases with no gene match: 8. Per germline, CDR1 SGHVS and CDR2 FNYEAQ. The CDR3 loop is CASSARQGVGEAFF. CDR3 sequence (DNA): TGTGCCAGCAGCGCCCGACAGGGGGTCGGTGAAGCTTTCTTT.

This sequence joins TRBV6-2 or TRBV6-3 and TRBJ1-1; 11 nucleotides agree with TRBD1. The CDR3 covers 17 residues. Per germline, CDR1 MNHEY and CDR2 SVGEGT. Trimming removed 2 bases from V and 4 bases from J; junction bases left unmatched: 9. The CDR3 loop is CASSYTGQGAIFTEAFF. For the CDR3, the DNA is TGTGCCAGCAGTTACACCGGACAGGGGGCCATCTTCACTGAAGCTTTCTTT.

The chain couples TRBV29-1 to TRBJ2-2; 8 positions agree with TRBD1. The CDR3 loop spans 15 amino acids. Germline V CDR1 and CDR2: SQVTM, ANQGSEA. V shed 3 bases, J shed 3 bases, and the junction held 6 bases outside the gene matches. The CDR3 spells CSVDPGQGHTGELFF. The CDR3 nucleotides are TGCAGCGTTGACCCCGGACAGGGACACACCGGGGAGCTGTTTTTT.